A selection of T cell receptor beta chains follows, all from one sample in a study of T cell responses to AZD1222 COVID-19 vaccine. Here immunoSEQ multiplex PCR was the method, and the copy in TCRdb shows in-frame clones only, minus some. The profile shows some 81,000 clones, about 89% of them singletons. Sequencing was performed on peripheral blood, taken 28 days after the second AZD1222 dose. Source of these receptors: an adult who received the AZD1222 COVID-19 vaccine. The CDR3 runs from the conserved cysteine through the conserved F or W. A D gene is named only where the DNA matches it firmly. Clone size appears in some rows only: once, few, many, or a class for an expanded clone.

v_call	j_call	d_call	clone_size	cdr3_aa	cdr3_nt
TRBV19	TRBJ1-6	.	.	CASRPRSSYNSPLHF	TGTGCCAGTAGACCACGAAGCTCCTATAATTCACCCCTCCACTTT
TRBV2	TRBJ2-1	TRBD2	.	CASSVSFGRGSSEQFF	TGTGCCAGCAGTGTTTCTTTCGGGAGGGGGTCCAGTGAGCAGTTCTTC
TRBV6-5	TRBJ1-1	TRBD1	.	CASSRSGQSTEAFF	TGTGCCAGCAGCCGATCGGGACAGTCCACTGAAGCTTTCTTT
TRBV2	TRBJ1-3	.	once	CASSVTVGNTIYF	TGTGCCAGCAGTGTAACCGTTGGAAACACCATATATTTT
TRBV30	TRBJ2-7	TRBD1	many	CAWRSDRAGYF	TGTGCCTGGAGGTCTGACAGGGCTGGCTACTTC
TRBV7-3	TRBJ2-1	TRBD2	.	CASSAPGLAANNEQFF	TGTGCCAGCAGCGCCCCGGGACTAGCGGCAAACAATGAGCAGTTCTTC
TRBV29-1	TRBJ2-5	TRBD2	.	CSVIRTSGPEETQYF	TGCAGCGTGATACGGACTAGCGGCCCCGAAGAGACCCAGTACTTC
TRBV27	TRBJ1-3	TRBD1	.	CASSKNRGQDTIYF	TGTGCCAGCAGTAAAAACAGGGGGCAGGACACCATATATTTT
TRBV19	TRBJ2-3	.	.	CASSEGRDTQYF	TGTGCCAGTAGCGAGGGGCGGGATACGCAGTATTTT
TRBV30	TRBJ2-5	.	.	CAWSLGGGGKTQYF	TGTGCCTGGAGTTTGGGGGGGGGCGGTAAGACCCAGTACTTC
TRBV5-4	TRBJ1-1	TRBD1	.	CASSRPGQGGNTEAFF	TGTGCCAGCAGTCGGCCGGGACAGGGAGGGAACACTGAAGCTTTCTTT
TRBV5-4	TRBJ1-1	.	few	CASSLKEPNTEAFF	TGTGCCAGCAGCTTAAAAGAGCCGAACACTGAAGCTTTCTTT
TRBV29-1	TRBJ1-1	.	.	CSAPTPVNTEAFF	TGCAGCGCCCCGACACCGGTGAACACTGAAGCTTTCTTT
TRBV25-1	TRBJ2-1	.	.	CASSESPGTENYNEQFF	TGTGCCAGCAGTGAGTCCCCGGGGACCGAAAACTACAATGAGCAGTTCTTC
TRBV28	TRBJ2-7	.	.	CASTSFWRLRSYEQYF	TGTGCCAGCACCTCGTTTTGGCGACTTCGCTCCTACGAGCAGTACTTC
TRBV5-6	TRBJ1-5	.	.	CASSLYNQPQHF	TGTGCCAGCAGCCTTTACAATCAGCCCCAGCATTTT
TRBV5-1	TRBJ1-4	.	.	CASSLVGWNEKLFF	TGCGCCAGCAGCTTGGTGGGATGGAATGAAAAACTGTTTTTT
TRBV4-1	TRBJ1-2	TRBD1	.	CASSQESGQVIGGYGYTF	TGCGCCAGCAGCCAAGAATCGGGACAGGTGATTGGTGGCTATGGCTACACCTTC
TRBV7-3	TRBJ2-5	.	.	CASSSRGGTQETQYF	TGTGCCAGCAGCTCCCGAGGGGGGACCCAAGAGACCCAGTACTTC
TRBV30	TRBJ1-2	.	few	CACRDRYGYTF	TGTGCCTGCCGGGACCGATATGGCTACACCTTC
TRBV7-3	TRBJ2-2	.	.	CASSIRPTVRDTGELFF	TGTGCCAGCAGCATCCGACCCACCGTCAGGGACACCGGGGAGCTGTTTTTT
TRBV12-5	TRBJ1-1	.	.	CASGLDLMNTEAFF	TGTGCTAGTGGTTTGGATCTTATGAACACTGAAGCTTTCTTT
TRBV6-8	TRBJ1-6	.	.	CASRAWRPQSPLHF	TGTGCCAGCAGGGCCTGGCGACCCCAATCACCCCTCCACTTT
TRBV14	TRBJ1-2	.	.	CASSKLGGASGYTF	TGTGCCAGCAGCAAGCTAGGAGGGGCGAGTGGCTACACCTTC
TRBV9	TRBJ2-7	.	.	CASSVRDYRYEQYF	TGTGCCAGCAGCGTCCGAGACTACCGATACGAGCAGTACTTC
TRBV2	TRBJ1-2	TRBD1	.	CASGLQGAHYGYTF	TGTGCCAGCGGCCTACAGGGGGCACACTATGGCTACACCTTC
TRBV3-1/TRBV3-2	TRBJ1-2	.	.	CASSQRGHSYGYTF	TGTGCCAGCAGCCAAAGGGGACACAGCTATGGCTACACCTTC
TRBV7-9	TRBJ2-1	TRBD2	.	CASTLGSLSGRVGEQFF	TGTGCCAGCACCTTGGGGTCCCTTAGCGGGAGGGTCGGAGAGCAGTTCTTC
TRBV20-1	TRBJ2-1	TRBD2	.	CSASPSGSSYNEQFF	TGCAGTGCTAGTCCTAGCGGGAGCTCCTACAATGAGCAGTTCTTC
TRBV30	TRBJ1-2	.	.	CAWSVGPNYGYTF	TGTGCCTGGAGTGTAGGGCCGAACTATGGCTACACCTTC
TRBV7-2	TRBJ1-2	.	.	CASSQGRGLGYTF	TGTGCCAGCAGCCAGGGGAGGGGTTTGGGCTACACCTTC
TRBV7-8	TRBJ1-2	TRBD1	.	CASRTTGTGFDYGYTF	TGTGCCAGCAGAACGACCGGGACAGGGTTCGACTACGGCTACACCTTC
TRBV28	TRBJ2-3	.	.	CASSPTRRPGQGVPDTQYF	TGTGCCAGCAGTCCCACCAGACGTCCGGGACAAGGAGTCCCAGATACGCAGTATTTT
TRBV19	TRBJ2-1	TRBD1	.	CASSLDRGSDEFF	TGTGCCAGTAGTCTTGACAGGGGGTCCGACGAGTTCTTC
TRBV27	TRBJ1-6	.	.	CASRGLRARHSPLHF	TGTGCCAGCAGGGGACTTCGAGCCAGGCATTCACCCCTCCACTTT
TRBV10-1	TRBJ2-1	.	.	CASSDGGGEQFF	TGCGCCAGCAGTGACGGGGGTGGTGAGCAGTTCTTC
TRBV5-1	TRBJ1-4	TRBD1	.	CASSATGEFLFF	TGCGCCAGCAGCGCCACAGGGGAATTTCTGTTTTTT
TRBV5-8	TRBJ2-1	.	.	CASSSPLTYNEQFF	TGTGCCAGCAGCTCGCCCTTGACGTACAATGAGCAGTTCTTC
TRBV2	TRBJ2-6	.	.	CASRQGRDLFVSGANVLTF	TGTGCCAGCAGGCAGGGCAGGGATCTTTTTGTTTCTGGGGCCAACGTCCTGACTTTC
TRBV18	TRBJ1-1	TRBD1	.	CASSHGQGLNTEAFF	TGTGCCAGCTCACATGGACAGGGTTTGAACACTGAAGCTTTCTTT
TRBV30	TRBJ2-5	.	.	CAWSVPLQAQYF	TGTGCCTGGAGTGTACCTTTGCAGGCCCAGTACTTC
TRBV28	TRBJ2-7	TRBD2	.	CASSWRTSDEQYF	TGTGCCAGCAGTTGGAGGACTAGTGACGAGCAGTACTTC